Below are 12 T cell receptor beta chains sequenced from a single sample in a study of cytomegalovirus exposure and HLA in healthy donors. The PCR ran on 60 Vbeta and 13 Jbeta primers. Sequenced by immunoSEQ multiplex PCR; TCRdb stores in-frame clones only, minus some. The sample lists about 140,000 clones, about two thirds seen once, with around 4.7% in the top ten. The sample consisted of PBMCs. The receptors were gathered from a man between 60 and 75 years old in good health and CMV-seronegative.

The chain recombines TRBV2 with TRBJ2-3; no clear D. The ends were cut back, 4 bases at V and 6 bases at J, with 11 bases in the middle. Germline CDR1 reads SNHLY; CDR2 reads FYNNEI. The CDR3 runs 13 residues. This CDR3 is CASSVLSWDTQYF. The CDR3 DNA reads TGTGCCAGCAGTGTACTCTCCTGGGATACGCAGTATTTT.

This chain connects TRBV5-1 to TRBJ2-7, with D uncertain. Germline V gene lookup returns CDR1 SGHRS and CDR2 YFSETQ. The V end lost 4 bases, the J end lost 3 bases, and 8 bases lay between the germline ends. The CDR3 consists of 12 residues. As DNA, the CDR3 is TGCGCCAGCAGCGGAGAGTTCTACGAGCAGTACTTC. It translates to CASSGEFYEQYF.

J is TRBJ2-2 and V is TRBV6-1, with a weak D call TRBD1 (7 bases). CDR3 size: 19 residues. The ends were cut back, 0 bases at V and 4 bases at J, with 21 bases in the middle. Germline CDR1 MNHNS, CDR2 SASEGT. The CDR3 is CASSEATLALEGATGELFF. The CDR3 bases are TGTGCCAGCAGTGAAGCGACACTAGCCCTTGAGGGGGCCACCGGGGAGCTGTTTTTT.

The chain is built from TRBV28 and TRBJ1-4; D is undetermined. The CDR3 has 14 amino acids. Trimming stripped 5 bases from V and 0 bases from J, with 7 bases between. CDR1 MDHEN and CDR2 SYDVKM come from the germline V gene. The DNA for the CDR3 is TGTGCCAGCAGTGAAGCTGCAACTAATGAAAAACTGTTTTTT. Protein product: CASSEAATNEKLFF.

The DNA of the CDR3 is TGCGCCAGCAGCCAAGCACAGGGCTACGAGCAGTACTTC. Its protein product is CASSQAQGYEQYF. This chain uses TRBV4-1 with TRBJ2-5; the D gene is possibly TRBD1 (6 bases). The better agreement between TRBJ2-7 and the DNA end casts doubt on the J call. Germline-derived CDR1 and CDR2 are MGHRA and YSYEKL. The CDR3 is 13 amino acids.

The V call is TRBV27, the J call TRBJ2-1; 9 nucleotides align to TRBD1. V dropped 8 bases and J dropped 4; count of bases not matched to a gene: 6. The germline CDR1 and CDR2 sequences are MNHEY and SMNVEV (reference sequence). There are 14 residues in the CDR3. The CDR3 region has the DNA TGTGCCAGCCAACCGACAGGGGGGTACAATGAGCAGTTCTTC. Its protein product is CASQPTGGYNEQFF.

The chain has TRBV2 and TRBJ2-1; 11 bases line up with TRBD2. The CDR3 has 13 amino acids. Germline CDR1 SNHLY, CDR2 FYNNEI. Unmatched junction bases numbered 1, after V lost 7 bases and J lost 5 bases. CDR3 DNA sequence: TGTGCCAGCATGACTAGCGGGAACAATGAGCAGTTCTTC. Translating it yields CASMTSGNNEQFF. Looking up the rest from reference TRBV2 and TRBJ2-1 gives the full variable domain: EPEVTQTPSHQVTQMGQEVILRCVPISNHLYFYWYRQILGQKVEFLVSFYNNEISEKSEIFDDQFSVERPDGSNFTLKIRSTKLEDSAMYFCASMTSGNNEQFFGPGTRLTVL.

The rearrangement joins TRBV28 to TRBJ1-3; TRBD1 is a possible D gene (6 bases). Trimming stripped 0 bases from V and 1 base from J, with 13 bases between. The germline V gene encodes CDR1 MDHEN and CDR2 SYDVKM. There are 17 residues in the CDR3. In DNA form, the CDR3 reads TGTGCCAGCAGTTTATGGTGGGGGCAGGGATCTGGAAACACCATATATTTT. Its translation is CASSLWWGQGSGNTIYF.

The chain employs TRBV30 and TRBJ2-2; 16 bases map to TRBD2. J was trimmed by 1 base and V by 2 bases; bases with no gene match: 10. The CDR3 has 20 amino acids. Germline-derived CDR1 and CDR2 are GTSNPN and SVGIG (reference sequence). DNA for the CDR3: TGTGCCTGGAGTCCCACGGGACTAGCGGGAGGGCCAAGGAACACCGGGGAGCTGTTTTTT. The encoded protein is CAWSPTGLAGGPRNTGELFF.

This rearrangement joins TRBV5-1 to TRBJ1-4, with D tentatively TRBD1 (6 bases). Germline CDR1 reads SGHRS; CDR2 reads YFSETQ. Trimming left V 4 bases short and J 2 bases short, with 15 bases between. This CDR3 is built from 16 residues. CDR3 residues: CASSPGGERTNEKLFF. In DNA form, the CDR3 reads TGCGCCAGCAGCCCGGGGGGCGAAAGGACTAATGAAAAACTGTTTTTT.

The chain joins TRBV19 to TRBJ1-2; D not certain. Germline CDR1 is LNHDA and CDR2 is SQIVND (reference sequence). Trimming took off 7 bases at V and 6 bases at J, with 18 bases between the two ends. The length of the CDR3 is 14 residues. The CDR3 coding sequence is TGTGCCAGTACTCCAGTCGGTTACGGGAATGGCTACACCTTC. Translating gives CASTPVGYGNGYTF.

Relative to its sample, this clone is medium-sized (0.01 to 0.1%). CDR3 nucleotides: TGTGCCTGGAGTGTTTACCGGACTAGCGGGAGGGTTGACAATGAGCAGTTCTTC. Protein product: CAWSVYRTSGRVDNEQFF. The chain couples TRBV30 to TRBJ2-1; TRBD2 agrees at 15 bases. The CDR3 loop spans 18 amino acids. Germline assignment: CDR1 GTSNPN and CDR2 SVGIG (reference sequence). Trimming at V came to 0 bases and at J to 5 bases, leaving 8 bases not matched to a gene.